This T cell receptor (beta chain) was found in a study of metastatic and nonmetastatic thyroid tumors. About the study: Blood and tumor or nodule tissue repertoires from malignant and benign thyroid patients were compared.

V lost 8 bases and J lost 7, with 8 bases in between. The germline CDR1 and CDR2 sequences are MDHEN and SYDVKM. This CDR3 is 11 amino acids long. Original methodology: A classifier for distant metastasis in papillary thyroid cancer was constructed using CDR3 differences observed across clinicopathological groups. TCRdb re-analyzed the PCR reads using MiXCR. TCRdb's processing, not the study's, gives the V and J calls here. The sample lists approximately 86,000 clones, roughly an eighth occurring once. Patients had received no treatment of any kind before thyroid surgery. Ten or more counts support this clone. Its specificity is not known. The study's findings and limits: Relative to benign nodules, malignant thyroid tumors were reportedly characterized by significantly elevated TCR beta diversity in blood and tumor.

The receptor comes from a female donor with papillary thyroid cancer or a benign thyroid nodule (not recorded which). Some clones in this sample may be carry-over from other donors' samples. What was sequenced was tumor tissue. The chain couples TRBV28 to TRBJ2-2, with D possibly matching TRBD1 (6 bases). The CDR3 sequence: CASLGGGELFF. CDR3 sequence (DNA): TGTGCCAGCTTAGGGGGCGGGGAGCTGTTTTTT.